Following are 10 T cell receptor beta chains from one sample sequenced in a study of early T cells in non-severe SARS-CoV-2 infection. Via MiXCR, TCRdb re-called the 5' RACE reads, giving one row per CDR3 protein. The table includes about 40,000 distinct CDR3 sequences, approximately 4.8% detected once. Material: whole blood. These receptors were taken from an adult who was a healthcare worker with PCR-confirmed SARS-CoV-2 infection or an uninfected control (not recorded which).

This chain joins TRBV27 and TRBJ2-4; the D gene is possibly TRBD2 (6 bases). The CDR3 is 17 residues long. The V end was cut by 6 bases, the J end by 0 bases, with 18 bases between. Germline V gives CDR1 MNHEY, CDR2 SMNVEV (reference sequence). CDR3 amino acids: CASRRDSLAIAKNIQYF. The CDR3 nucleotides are TGTGCCAGCAGGCGGGACTCCCTAGCAATAGCCAAAAACATTCAGTACTTC.

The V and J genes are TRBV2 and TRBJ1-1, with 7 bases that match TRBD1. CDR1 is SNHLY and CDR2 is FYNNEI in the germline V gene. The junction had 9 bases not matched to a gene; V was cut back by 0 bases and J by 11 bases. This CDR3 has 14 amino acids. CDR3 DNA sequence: TGTGCCAGCAGTGAAGCCACAGGGGACCCCCGGGCTTTCTTT. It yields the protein CASSEATGDPRAFF.

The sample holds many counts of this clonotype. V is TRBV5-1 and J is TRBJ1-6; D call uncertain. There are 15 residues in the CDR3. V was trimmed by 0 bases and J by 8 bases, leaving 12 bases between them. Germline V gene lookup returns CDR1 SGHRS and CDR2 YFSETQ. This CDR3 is CASSLVGNFDSPLHF. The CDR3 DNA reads TGCGCCAGCAGCTTGGTTGGGAATTTTGATTCACCCCTCCACTTT.

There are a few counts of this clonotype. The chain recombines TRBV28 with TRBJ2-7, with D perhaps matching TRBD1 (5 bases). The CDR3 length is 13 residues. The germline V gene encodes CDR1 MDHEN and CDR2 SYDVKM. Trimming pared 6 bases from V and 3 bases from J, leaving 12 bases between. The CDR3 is CASRTGPGYEQYF. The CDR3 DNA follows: TGTGCCAGCAGAACAGGACCCGGCTACGAGCAGTACTTC. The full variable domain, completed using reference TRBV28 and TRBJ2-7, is DVKVTQSSRYLVKRTGEKVFLECVQDMDHENMFWYRQDPGLGLRLIYFSYDVKMKEKGDIPEGYSVSREKKERFSLILESASTNQTSMYLCASRTGPGYEQYFGPGTRLTVT.

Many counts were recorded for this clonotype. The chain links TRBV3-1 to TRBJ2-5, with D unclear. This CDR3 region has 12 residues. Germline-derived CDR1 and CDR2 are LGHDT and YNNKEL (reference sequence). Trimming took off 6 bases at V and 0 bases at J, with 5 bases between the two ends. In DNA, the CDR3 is TGTGCCAGCAGGTCGTACCAAGAGACCCAGTACTTC. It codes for CASRSYQETQYF.

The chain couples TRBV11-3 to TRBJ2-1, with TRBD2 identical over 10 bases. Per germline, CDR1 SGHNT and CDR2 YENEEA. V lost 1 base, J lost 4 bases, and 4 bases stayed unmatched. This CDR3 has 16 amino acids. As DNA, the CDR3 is TGTGCCAGCAGCTTAGGGTTTAGCGGGGGGTACAATGAGCAGTTCTTC. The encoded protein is CASSLGFSGGYNEQFF.

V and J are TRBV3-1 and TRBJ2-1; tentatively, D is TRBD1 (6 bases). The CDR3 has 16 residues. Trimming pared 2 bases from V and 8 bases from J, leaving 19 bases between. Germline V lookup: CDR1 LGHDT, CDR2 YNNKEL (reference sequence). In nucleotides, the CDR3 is TGTGCCAGCAGCCAATGGGGCACAGGGCCCGAGGATGAGCAGTTCTTC. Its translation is CASSQWGTGPEDEQFF.

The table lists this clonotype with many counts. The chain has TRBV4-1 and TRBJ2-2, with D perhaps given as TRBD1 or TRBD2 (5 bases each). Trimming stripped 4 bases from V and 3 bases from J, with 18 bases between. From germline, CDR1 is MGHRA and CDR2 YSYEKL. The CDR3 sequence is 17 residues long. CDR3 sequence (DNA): TGCGCCAGCAGCCCTCGGGGCGACAGTCCGGACACCGGGGAGCTGTTTTTT. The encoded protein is CASSPRGDSPDTGELFF.

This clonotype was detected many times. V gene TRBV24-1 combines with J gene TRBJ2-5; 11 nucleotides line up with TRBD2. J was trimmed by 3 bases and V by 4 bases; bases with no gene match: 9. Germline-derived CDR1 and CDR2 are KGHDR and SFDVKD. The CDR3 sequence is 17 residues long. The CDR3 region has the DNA TGTGCCACCAGTGACACAAGGCCTAGCGGGAGGAAAGAGACCCAGTACTTC. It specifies CATSDTRPSGRKETQYF.

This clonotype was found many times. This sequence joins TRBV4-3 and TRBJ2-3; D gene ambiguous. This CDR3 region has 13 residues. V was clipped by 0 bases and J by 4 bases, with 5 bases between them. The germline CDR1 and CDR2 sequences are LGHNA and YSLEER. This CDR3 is CASSQELADTQYF. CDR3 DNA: TGCGCCAGCAGCCAAGAGTTAGCAGATACGCAGTATTTT.